A single sample gave rise to the 5 T cell receptor beta chains below, sequenced in a study of cytomegalovirus exposure and HLA in healthy donors. PCR involved 60 Vbeta and 13 Jbeta primers. The protocol was immunoSEQ multiplex PCR, while the TCRdb copy is restricted to in-frame clones and leaves out a portion. The table has about 130,000 clones, over 60% seen once. Sequenced material: PBMCs. Receptors originate from a human donor in good health.

V gene TRBV30 combines with J gene TRBJ1-5; TRBD1 matches at 8 bases. V lost 1 base to trimming and J lost 6 bases; unmatched junction nucleotides: 8. Germline CDR1 reads GTSNPN; CDR2 reads SVGIG (reference sequence). The CDR3 runs 15 residues. CDR3 sequence (DNA): TGTGCCTGGAGTGGAGGACAGGGTTTTAGTCAGCCCCAGCATTTT. Amino acids: CAWSGGQGFSQPQHF.

To note about this clone: Within the sample, other DNA sequences also encode this same CDR3. V usage is TRBV30 and J usage is TRBJ1-5; 7 positions match TRBD1. Germline assignment: CDR1 GTSNPN and CDR2 SVGIG (reference sequence). The V segment lost 2 bases and the J segment 5 bases; nucleotides outside the gene matches: 6. The CDR3 length is 14 residues. The CDR3 nucleotides read TGTGCCTGGAGTCAACAGACAGGGTATCAGCCCCAGCATTTT. Translating it yields CAWSQQTGYQPQHF.

This clone was seen a few times. This chain joins TRBV5-1 and TRBJ2-7; 11 bases line up with TRBD1. Trimming cost V 4 bases and J 7 bases; bases outside gene matches: 4. The CDR3 sequence is 13 residues long. CDR1 SGHRS and CDR2 YFSETQ come from the germline V gene. The CDR3 here is CASSKGQGDEQYF. The CDR3 region has the DNA TGCGCCAGCAGCAAGGGACAGGGGGATGAGCAGTACTTC.

The chain carries TRBV5-1 and TRBJ2-1; tentative D call: TRBD2 (6 bases). V was pared by 6 bases and J by 6 bases, with 19 bases between. The CDR3 extends over 15 amino acids. The germline V gene encodes CDR1 SGHRS and CDR2 YFSETQ. The CDR3 DNA reads as TGCGCCAGCACACCGGGGGATTTCGGATTCAATGAGCAGTTCTTC. It is translated as CASTPGDFGFNEQFF.

The chain employs TRBV28 and TRBJ2-7; maybe TRBD1 (5 bases). Germline CDR1 and CDR2: MDHEN and SYDVKM. Trimming left V 1 base short and J 9 bases short, with 16 bases between. The CDR3 contains 14 residues. The CDR3 spells CASSLLDTVYGQYF. The CDR3 DNA is TGTGCCAGCAGTTTATTGGACACCGTCTATGGGCAGTACTTC. The full variable domain, in which reference TRBV28 and TRBJ2-7 provide the parts outside the CDR3, is DVKVTQSSRYLVKRTGEKVFLECVQDMDHENMFWYRQDPGLGLRLIYFSYDVKMKEKGDIPEGYSVSREKKERFSLILESASTNQTSMYLCASSLLDTVYGQYFGPGTRLTVT.